The source of this TCR beta chain is a study of cytomegalovirus exposure and HLA in healthy donors. Measured with immunoSEQ multiplex PCR; TCRdb has only the in-frame clones, and not every one. This table holds tens of thousands of clones, approximately 91% found once. On this clone itself: The antigen remains unidentified.

Study-wide points: TCR beta chains numbering approximately 150 were designated cytomegalovirus-associated. Rare TCR sequences dominated, though some public TCRs recurred in many donors.

Germline V gene sequence: CDR1 SGDLS, CDR2 YYNGEE. The CDR3 covers 15 residues. V dropped 0 bases and J dropped 2 bases, with 9 bases sitting between them. The sample comprised PBMCs. The source of this sequence is a man aged 30 to 45 in good health and CMV-seronegative. V is TRBV9 and J is TRBJ1-3; D not certain. The CDR3, as DNA: TGTGCCAGCAGCGTAGAGAGGGATACTGGAAACACCATATATTTT. Its translation: CASSVERDTGNTIYF.